Reported below is one TCR beta chain. No antigen is known for it. Collected material from alopecia areata patients comprised lesional scalp punch biopsies and peripheral blood. CDR1 is SQVTM, CDR2 ANQGSEA, per germline. V shed 6 bases and J shed 1 base, with 13 bases lying between them. The CDR3 consists of 13 residues. This sample stems from a study of CD8+ T cells in alopecia areata. Background on the study: Treated patients were given oral tofacitinib, which was dosed at 5 to 10 mg twice daily. Study-wide points: Elevated clonality characterized lesional scalp relative to normal scalp, particularly in alopecia totalis/universalis.

cDNA serving as the sequencing template came from extracted, reverse transcribed RNA. The repertoire was sequenced with immunoSEQ multiplex PCR; TCRdb's copy has only in-frame clones and lacks some. The sample consists of about 150,000 clones, more than 45% of them appearing once. The TCR was taken from a human donor with alopecia areata. Sequences were derived from CD8+ T cells sorted from blood, sampled at week 0. This rearrangement joins TRBV29-1 to TRBJ2-7, with a weak D call TRBD1 (6 bases). CDR3 protein: CSVVDSESYEQYF. The CDR3 region has the DNA TGCAGCGTAGTGGACAGTGAGTCCTACGAGCAGTACTTC.